This T cell receptor beta chain comes out of a study of radiation and T cells in renal cell carcinoma. Study results and caveats: From baseline, blood top tumor clonotypes peaked at 2 weeks post-radiation.

About this clone: The target antigen is unknown.

Described time point: blood 4 weeks post-SBRT, at nephrectomy. Treatment described: 15 Gy SBRT to primary tumor, nephrectomy 4 weeks later. Nephrectomy followed 15 Gy stereotactic body radiation by 4 weeks. After SBRT, blood was collected at 2 and 4 weeks, plus baseline. Libraries were prepared by immunoSEQ multiplex PCR; TCRdb keeps only in-frame clonotypes and omits some of them. The sample lists 130,000 to 150,000 clones, 80% to 90% occurring once. The sequence came from a woman aged 45 to 65 with renal cell carcinoma. The sequencing used blood, collected from a patient whose treatment included radiotherapy and nephrectomy.

The CDR3 bases are TGTGCCAGCAGCTTAGGGGTAGGGGGAGGAGAGACCCAGTACTTC. This encodes CASSLGVGGGETQYF. The V gene is TRBV7-2, the J gene TRBJ2-5; either TRBD1 or TRBD2 may fit D (6 bases each). This CDR3 contains 15 residues. V was pared by 1 base and J by 4 bases, with 13 bases between. Per the germline V gene, CDR1 is SGHTA and CDR2 is FQGNSA.